This T cell receptor beta chain was captured by sequencing in a study of breast tumors, draining lymph nodes, adjacent tissues. Findings and caveats of the study: Tumors had less TCR diversity than lymph nodes, more than nontumor tissue. Compared with basal-like, luminal-like tumors shared significantly more repertoire with nontumor tissue. Findings are consistent with lymph node origin and intratumoral expansion of most tumor T cells. That most tumor T cells come from lymph nodes remained unproven.

Breast cancer patients provided tissue from their axillary draining lymph nodes. Using its own MiXCR run on the multiplex PCR reads, TCRdb lists one record per CDR3 protein. Of 200,000 to 250,000 distinct CDR3 sequences listed, less than 35% are singletons. V was pared by 4 bases and J by 5 bases, with 9 bases between. The CDR3 totals 12 residues. Per the germline V gene, CDR1 is ENHRY and CDR2 is SYGVKD. At least ten counts were recorded for this clonotype. Antigen specificity is unknown. The receptor was derived from a female donor with breast cancer. Some clones in this sample may be carry-over from other donors' samples. Sequencing used axillary lymph node tissue. The chain links TRBV10-3 to TRBJ2-7; D is uncertain. In nucleotides, the CDR3 is TGTGCCATCAGTGGGCTAGGTGACGAGCAGTACTTC. Its translation is CAISGLGDEQYF.